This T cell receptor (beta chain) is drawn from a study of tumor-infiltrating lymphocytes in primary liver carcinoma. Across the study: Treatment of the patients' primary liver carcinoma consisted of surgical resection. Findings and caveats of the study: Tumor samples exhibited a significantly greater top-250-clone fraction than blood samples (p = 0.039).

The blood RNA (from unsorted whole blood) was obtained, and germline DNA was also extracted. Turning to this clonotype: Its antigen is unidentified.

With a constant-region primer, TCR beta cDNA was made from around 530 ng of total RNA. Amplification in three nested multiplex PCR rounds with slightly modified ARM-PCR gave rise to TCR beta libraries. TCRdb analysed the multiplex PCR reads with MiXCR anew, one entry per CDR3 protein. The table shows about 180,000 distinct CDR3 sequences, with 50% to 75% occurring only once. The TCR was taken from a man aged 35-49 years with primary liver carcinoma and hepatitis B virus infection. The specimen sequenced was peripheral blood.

Written as DNA, the CDR3 is TGTGCCCCCCGCCGGGGGGGGGCCACAGATACGCAGTATTTT. Translated: CAPRRGGATDTQYF. The J gene is TRBJ2-3, the V gene TRBV6-5; 8 bases are shared with TRBD2. The CDR3 runs to 14 residues. Germline CDR1 MNHEY, CDR2 SVGAGI. V trimming: 11 bases; J trimming: 2 bases; junction bases outside the gene matches: 9.